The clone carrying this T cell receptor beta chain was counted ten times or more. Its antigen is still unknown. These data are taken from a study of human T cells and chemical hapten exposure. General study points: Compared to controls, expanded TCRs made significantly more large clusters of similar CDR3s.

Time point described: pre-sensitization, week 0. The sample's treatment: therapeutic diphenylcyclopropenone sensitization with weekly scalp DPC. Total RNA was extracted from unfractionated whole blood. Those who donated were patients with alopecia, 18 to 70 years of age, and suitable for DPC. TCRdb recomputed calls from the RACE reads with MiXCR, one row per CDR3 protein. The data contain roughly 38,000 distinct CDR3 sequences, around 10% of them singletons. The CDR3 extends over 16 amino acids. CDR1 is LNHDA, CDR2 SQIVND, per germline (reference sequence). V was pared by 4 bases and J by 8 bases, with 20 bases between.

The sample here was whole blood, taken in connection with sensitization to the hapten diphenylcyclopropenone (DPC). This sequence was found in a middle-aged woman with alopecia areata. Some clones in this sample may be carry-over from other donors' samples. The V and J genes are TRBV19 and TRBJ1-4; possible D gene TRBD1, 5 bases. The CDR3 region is CASSTGFRDVTEKLFF. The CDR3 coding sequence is TGTGCCAGTAGTACTGGATTTAGGGACGTTACGGAAAAACTGTTTTTT.